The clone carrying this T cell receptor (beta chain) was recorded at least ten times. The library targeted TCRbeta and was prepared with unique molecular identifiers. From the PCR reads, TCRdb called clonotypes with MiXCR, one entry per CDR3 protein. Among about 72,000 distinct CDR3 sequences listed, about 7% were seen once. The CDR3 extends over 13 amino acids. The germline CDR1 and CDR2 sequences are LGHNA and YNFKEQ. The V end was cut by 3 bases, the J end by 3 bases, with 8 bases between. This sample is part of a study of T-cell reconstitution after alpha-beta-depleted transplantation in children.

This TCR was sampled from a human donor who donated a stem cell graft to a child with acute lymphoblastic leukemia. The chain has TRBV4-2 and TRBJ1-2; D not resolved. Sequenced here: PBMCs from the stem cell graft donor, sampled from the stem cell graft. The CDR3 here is CASSHPEDYGYTF. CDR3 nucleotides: TGTGCCAGCAGCCACCCGGAAGACTATGGCTACACCTTC.